This paragraph covers one T cell receptor (beta chain) sequence. The CDR3 totals 19 residues. Germline-derived CDR1 and CDR2 are MNHNS and SASEGT. V was clipped by 1 base and J by 4 bases; unmatched bases: 11. This sample stems from a study of blood T cell repertoires in COVID-19. Study-level background: T cells, B-cell-depleted T cells, or PBMCs provided the cDNA or gDNA that served as material.

As originally analysed: Amplification from reference gene primers served as the basis for estimated nucleated cell counts. TCRdb keeps only in-frame clones here, not all; method: immunoSEQ multiplex PCR. The V and J calls and clone size were taken over from that table, and D and trimming were inferred from the DNA. The sample holds roughly 130,000 clones; approximately 83% are singletons and the top ten take around 15%. The chain carries TRBV6-1 and TRBJ2-1; 12 bases match TRBD2. This TCR was sampled from a woman aged 45-65 years with acute or convalescent COVID-19. Sequencing was performed on peripheral blood. The CDR3 nucleotides are TGTGCCAGCAGTGAAGGGCCTAGCGGGGGGGCCGGGCGGTACAATGAGCAGTTCTTC. It yields the protein CASSEGPSGGAGRYNEQFF.